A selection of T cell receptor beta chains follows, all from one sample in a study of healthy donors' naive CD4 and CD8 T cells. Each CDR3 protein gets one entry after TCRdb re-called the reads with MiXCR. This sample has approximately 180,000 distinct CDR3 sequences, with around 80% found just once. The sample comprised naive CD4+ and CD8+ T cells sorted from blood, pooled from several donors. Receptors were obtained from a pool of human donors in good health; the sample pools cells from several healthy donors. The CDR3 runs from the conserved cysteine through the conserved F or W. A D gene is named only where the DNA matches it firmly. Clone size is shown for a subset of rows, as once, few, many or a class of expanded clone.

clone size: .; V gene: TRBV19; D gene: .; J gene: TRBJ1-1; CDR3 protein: CASSMFYTEAFF; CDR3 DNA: TGTGCCAGTAGTATGTTTTACACTGAAGCTTTCTTT
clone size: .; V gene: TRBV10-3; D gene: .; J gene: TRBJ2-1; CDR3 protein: CAISPNPYDEQFF; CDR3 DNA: TGTGCCATCAGCCCAAACCCTTACGATGAGCAGTTCTTC
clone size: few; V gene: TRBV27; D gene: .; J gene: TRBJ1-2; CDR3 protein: CASSFGGGYGYTF; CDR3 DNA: TGTGCCAGCAGTTTTGGGGGTGGCTATGGCTACACCTTC
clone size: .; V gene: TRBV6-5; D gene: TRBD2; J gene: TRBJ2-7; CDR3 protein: CASSLLADSYEQYF; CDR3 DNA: TGTGCCAGCAGCCTTCTAGCGGACTCCTACGAGCAGTACTTC
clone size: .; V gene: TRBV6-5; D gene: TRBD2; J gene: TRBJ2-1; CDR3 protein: CASRTSGPSSYNEQFF; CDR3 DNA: TGTGCCAGCAGGACTAGCGGGCCGAGCTCCTACAATGAGCAGTTCTTC
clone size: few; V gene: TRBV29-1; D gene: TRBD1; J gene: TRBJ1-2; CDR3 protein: CSVEDRQGARYGYTF; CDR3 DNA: TGCAGCGTTGAAGATCGTCAGGGGGCGCGTTATGGCTACACCTTC
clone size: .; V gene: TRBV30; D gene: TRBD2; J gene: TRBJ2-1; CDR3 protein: CAWSIAGSYNEQFF; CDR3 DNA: TGTGCCTGGTCCATAGCGGGATCCTACAATGAGCAGTTCTTC
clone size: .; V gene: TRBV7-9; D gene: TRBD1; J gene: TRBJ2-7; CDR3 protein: CASSTEDRESYEQYF; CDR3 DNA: TGTGCCAGCAGCACCGAGGACAGGGAATCCTACGAGCAGTACTTC
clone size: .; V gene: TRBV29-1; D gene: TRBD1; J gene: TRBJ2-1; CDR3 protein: CGPRTGNNEQFF; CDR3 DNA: TGCGGCCCAAGGACAGGGAACAATGAGCAGTTCTTC
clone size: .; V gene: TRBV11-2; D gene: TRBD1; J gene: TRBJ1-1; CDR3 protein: CASSQGAITEAFF; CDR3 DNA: TGTGCCAGCTCACAGGGGGCGATCACTGAAGCTTTCTTT
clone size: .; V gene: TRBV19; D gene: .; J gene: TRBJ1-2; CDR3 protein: CAIGSDYGYTF; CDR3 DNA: TGTGCCATCGGGTCGGATTATGGCTACACCTTC
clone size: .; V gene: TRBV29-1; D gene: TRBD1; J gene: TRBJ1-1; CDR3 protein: CSADRVEAFF; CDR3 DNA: TGCAGCGCAGACAGGGTTGAAGCTTTCTTT
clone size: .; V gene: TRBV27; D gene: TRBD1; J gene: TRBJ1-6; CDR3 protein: CASKSGGFSPLHF; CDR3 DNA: TGTGCCAGCAAGTCAGGGGGCTTCTCACCCCTCCACTTT
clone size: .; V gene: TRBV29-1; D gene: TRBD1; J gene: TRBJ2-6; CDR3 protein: CSVAGQGASGANVLTF; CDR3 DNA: TGCAGCGTTGCGGGACAGGGGGCGTCTGGGGCCAACGTCCTGACTTTC
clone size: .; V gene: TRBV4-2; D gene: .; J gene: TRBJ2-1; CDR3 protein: CASSPLGGGIPSHEQFF; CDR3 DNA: TGTGCCAGCAGCCCCCTGGGGGGCGGGATACCCTCCCATGAGCAGTTCTTC
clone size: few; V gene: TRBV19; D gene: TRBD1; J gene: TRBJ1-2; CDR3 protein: CASSSRDRGPYRYGYTF; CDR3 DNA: TGTGCCAGTAGTAGCCGGGACAGGGGGCCGTACCGCTATGGCTACACCTTC
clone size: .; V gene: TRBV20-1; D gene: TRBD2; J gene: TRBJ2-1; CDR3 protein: CSASQTSGSYNEQFF; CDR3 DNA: TGCAGTGCTAGTCAGACTAGCGGGAGCTACAATGAGCAGTTCTTC
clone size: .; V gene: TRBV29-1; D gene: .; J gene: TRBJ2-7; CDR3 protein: CSVGWYAYEQYF; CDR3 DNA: TGCAGCGTTGGGTGGTACGCCTACGAGCAGTACTTC
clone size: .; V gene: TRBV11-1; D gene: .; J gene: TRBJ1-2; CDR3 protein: CASSFQGRNYGYTF; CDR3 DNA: TGTGCCAGCAGCTTTCAGGGGAGGAACTATGGCTACACCTTC
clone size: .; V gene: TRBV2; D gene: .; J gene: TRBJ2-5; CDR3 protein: CASGYELAQETQYF; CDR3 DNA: TGTGCCAGCGGGTATGAGCTAGCCCAAGAGACCCAGTACTTC
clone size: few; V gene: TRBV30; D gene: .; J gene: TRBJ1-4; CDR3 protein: CACPPVGGPGLFF; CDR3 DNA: TGTGCCTGTCCCCCGGTGGGCGGCCCCGGGCTGTTTTTT
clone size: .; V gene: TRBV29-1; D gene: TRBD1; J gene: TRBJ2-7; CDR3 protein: CSVEVMDRPYEQYF; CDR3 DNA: TGCAGCGTTGAAGTAATGGACAGGCCCTACGAGCAGTACTTC
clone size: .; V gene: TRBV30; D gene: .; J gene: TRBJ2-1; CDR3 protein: CAWSVGNSYNEQFF; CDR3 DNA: TGTGCCTGGAGTGTAGGGAACTCCTACAATGAGCAGTTCTTC
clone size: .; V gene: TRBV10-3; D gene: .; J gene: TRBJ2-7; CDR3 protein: CAISEGGGYEQYF; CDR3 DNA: TGTGCCATCAGTGAAGGTGGGGGCTACGAGCAGTACTTC
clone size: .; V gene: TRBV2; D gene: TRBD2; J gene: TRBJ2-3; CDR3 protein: CASNLAESTDTQYF; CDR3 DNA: TGTGCCAGCAACCTAGCGGAGAGCACAGATACGCAGTATTTT
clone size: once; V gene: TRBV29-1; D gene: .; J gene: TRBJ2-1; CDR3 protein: CSVDLRADEQFF; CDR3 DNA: TGCAGCGTTGATTTAAGGGCGGATGAGCAGTTCTTC
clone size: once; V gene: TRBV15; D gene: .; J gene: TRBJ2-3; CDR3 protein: CATSSTRTWQYF; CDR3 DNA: TGTGCCACCAGCTCGACCCGCACTTGGCAGTATTTT
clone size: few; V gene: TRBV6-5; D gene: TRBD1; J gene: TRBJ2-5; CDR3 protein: CASSSETGPETQYF; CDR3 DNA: TGTGCCAGCAGTTCAGAGACAGGGCCAGAGACCCAGTACTTC
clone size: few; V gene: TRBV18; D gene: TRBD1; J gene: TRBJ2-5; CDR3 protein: CASSPGQGIVTQYF; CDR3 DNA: TGTGCCAGCTCACCAGGACAGGGGATTGTGACCCAGTACTTC
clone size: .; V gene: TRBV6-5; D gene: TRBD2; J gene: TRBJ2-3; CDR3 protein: CASSFSAGVGPDTQYF; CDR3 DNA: TGTGCCAGCAGTTTTTCAGCGGGAGTGGGGCCAGATACGCAGTATTTT
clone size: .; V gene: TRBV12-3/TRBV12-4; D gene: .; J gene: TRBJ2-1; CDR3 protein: CASSLPLGGSSYNEQFF; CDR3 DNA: TGTGCCAGCAGTTTACCGCTTGGGGGTAGCTCCTACAATGAGCAGTTCTTC
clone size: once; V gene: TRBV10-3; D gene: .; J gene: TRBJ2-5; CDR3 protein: CAISRALSGETQYF; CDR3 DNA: TGTGCCATTTCTCGGGCGTTAAGTGGGGAGACCCAGTACTTC
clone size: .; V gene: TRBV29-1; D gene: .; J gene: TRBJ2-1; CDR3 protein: CSVVGGSGSYNEQFF; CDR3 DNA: TGCAGCGTTGTAGGGGGGAGCGGTTCCTACAATGAGCAGTTCTTC
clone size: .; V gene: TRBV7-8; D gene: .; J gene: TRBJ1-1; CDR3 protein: CASSLGGPEAFF; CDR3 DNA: TGTGCCAGCAGCTTAGGTGGGCCTGAAGCTTTCTTT
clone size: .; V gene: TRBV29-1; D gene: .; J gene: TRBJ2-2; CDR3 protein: CSVPDPSGGELFF; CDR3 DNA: TGCAGCGTTCCGGACCCATCGGGCGGGGAGCTGTTTTTT
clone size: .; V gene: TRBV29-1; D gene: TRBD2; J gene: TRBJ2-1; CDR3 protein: CSVQTSGSINEQFF; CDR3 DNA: TGCAGCGTTCAGACTAGCGGGAGTATAAATGAGCAGTTCTTC
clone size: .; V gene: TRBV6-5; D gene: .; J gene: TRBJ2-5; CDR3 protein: CASSSLAQVQETQYF; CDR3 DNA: TGTGCCAGCAGTTCCCTAGCACAGGTACAAGAGACCCAGTACTTC
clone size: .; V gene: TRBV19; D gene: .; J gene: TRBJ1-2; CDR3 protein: CASSIASGSYGYTF; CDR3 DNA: TGTGCCAGTAGTATAGCTTCGGGGAGCTATGGCTACACCTTC
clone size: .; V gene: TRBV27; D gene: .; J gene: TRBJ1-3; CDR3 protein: CASSTRAAGNTIYF; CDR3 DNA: TGTGCCAGCAGTACCCGGGCCGCTGGAAACACCATATATTTT
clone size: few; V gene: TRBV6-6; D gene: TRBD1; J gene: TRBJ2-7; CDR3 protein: CASSYSLGTAYEQYF; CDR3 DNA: TGTGCCAGCAGTTACTCGCTCGGGACAGCCTACGAGCAGTACTTC
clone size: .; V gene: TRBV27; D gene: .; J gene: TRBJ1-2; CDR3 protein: CASSTFEAEGRYGYTF; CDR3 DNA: TGTGCCAGCAGTACCTTCGAGGCTGAGGGTCGCTATGGCTACACCTTC
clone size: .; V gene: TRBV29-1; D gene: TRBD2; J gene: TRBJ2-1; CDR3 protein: CSVETSDSNEQFF; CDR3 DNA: TGCAGCGTTGAAACTAGCGATAGCAATGAGCAGTTCTTC
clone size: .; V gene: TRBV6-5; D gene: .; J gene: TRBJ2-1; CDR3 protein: CASSSTRLGEQFF; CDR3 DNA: TGTGCCAGCAGTTCGACTAGACTAGGTGAGCAGTTCTTC
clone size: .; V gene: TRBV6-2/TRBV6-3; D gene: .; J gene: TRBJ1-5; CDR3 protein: CASSHRSGPSNQPQHF; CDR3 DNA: TGTGCCAGCAGTCACCGTTCGGGACCTAGCAATCAGCCCCAGCATTTT
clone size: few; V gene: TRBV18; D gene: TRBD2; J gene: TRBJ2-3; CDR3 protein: CASSPRLAGVADTQYF; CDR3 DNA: TGTGCCAGCTCACCCAGACTAGCGGGAGTTGCAGATACGCAGTATTTT
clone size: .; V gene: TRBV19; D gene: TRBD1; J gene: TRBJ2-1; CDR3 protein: CASSGQGRAHNEQFF; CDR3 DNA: TGTGCCAGTAGTGGACAGGGACGCGCCCACAATGAGCAGTTCTTC